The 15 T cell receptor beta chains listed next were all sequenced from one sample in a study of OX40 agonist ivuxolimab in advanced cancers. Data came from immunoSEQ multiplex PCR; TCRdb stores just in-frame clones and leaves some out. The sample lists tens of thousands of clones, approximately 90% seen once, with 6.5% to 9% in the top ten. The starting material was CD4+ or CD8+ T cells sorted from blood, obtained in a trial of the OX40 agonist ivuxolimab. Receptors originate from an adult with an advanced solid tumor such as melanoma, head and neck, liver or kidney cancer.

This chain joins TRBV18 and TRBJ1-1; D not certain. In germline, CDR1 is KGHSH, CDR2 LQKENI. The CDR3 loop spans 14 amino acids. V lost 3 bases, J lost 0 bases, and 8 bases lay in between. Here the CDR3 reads CASSPDNMNTEAFF. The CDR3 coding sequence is TGTGCCAGCTCACCCGACAATATGAACACTGAAGCTTTCTTT. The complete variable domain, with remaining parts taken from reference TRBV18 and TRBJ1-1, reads NAGVMQNPRHLVRRRGQEARLRCSPMKGHSHVYWYRQLPEEGLKFMVYLQKENIIDESGMPKERFSAEFPKEGPSILRIQQVVRGDSAAYFCASSPDNMNTEAFFGQGTRLTVV.

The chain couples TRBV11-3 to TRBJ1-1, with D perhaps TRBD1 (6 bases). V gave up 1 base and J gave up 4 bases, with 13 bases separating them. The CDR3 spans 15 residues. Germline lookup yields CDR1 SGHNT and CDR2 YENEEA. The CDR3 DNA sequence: TGTGCCAGCAGCTTAGGGAGAGGGGGAGGCACTGAAGCTTTCTTT. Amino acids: CASSLGRGGGTEAFF.

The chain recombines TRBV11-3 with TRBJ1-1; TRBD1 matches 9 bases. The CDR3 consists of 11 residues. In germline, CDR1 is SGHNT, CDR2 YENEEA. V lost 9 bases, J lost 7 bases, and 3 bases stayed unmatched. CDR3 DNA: TGTGCCAGTCGACAGGGGGGTGAAGCTTTCTTT. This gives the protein CASRQGGEAFF.

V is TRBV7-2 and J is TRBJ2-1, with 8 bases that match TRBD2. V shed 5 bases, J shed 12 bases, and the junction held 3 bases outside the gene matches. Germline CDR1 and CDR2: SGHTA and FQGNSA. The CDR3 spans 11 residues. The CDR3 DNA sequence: TGTGCCAGCAGCCCCGGGACTAGGCAGTTCTTC. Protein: CASSPGTRQFF.

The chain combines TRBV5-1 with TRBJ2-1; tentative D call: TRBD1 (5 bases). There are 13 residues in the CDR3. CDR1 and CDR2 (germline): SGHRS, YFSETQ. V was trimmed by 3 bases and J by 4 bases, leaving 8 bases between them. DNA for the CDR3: TGCGCCAGCAGCTCGACAGCTTACAATGAGCAGTTCTTC. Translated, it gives CASSSTAYNEQFF. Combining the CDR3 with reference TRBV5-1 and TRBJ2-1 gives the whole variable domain KAGVTQTPRYLIKTRGQQVTLSCSPISGHRSVSWYQQTPGQGLQFLFEYFSETQRNKGNFPGRFSGRQFSNSRSEMNVSTLELGDSALYLCASSSTAYNEQFFGPGTRLTVL.

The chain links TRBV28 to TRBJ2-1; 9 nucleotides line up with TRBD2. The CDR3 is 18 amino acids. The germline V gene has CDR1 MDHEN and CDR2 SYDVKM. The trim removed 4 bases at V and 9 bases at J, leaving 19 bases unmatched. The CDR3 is CASSSFSSGTGYNGEQFF. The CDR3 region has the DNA TGTGCCAGCAGTTCCTTTTCTAGCGGGACGGGATACAATGGTGAGCAGTTCTTC.

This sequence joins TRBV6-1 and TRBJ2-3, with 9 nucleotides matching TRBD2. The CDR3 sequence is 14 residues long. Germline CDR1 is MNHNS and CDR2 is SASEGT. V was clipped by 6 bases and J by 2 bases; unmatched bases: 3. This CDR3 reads CASRPSGTTDTQYF. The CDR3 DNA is TGTGCCAGCAGACCTAGCGGGACCACAGATACGCAGTATTTT.

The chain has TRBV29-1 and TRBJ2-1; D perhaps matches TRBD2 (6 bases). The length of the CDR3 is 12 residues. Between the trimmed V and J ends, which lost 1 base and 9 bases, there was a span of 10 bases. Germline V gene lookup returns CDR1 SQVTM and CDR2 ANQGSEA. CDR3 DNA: TGCAGCGTTGAAGGGGGGAGGACTGAGCAGTTCTTC. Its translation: CSVEGGRTEQFF.

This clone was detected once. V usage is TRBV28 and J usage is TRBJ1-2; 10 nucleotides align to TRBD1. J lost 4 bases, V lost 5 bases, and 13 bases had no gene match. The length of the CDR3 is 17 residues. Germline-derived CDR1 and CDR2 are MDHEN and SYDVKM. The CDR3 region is CASSLLGGTGAGYGYTF. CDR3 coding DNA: TGTGCCAGCAGTCTCCTCGGGGGGACAGGGGCCGGCTATGGCTACACCTTC.

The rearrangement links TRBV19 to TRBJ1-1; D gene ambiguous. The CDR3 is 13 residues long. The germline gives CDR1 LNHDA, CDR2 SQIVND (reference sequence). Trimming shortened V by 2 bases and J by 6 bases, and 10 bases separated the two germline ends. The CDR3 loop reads CASSISRVAEAFF. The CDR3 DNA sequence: TGTGCCAGTAGTATATCCAGAGTCGCTGAAGCTTTCTTT. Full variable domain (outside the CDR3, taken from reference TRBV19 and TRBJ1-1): DGGITQSPKYLFRKEGQNVTLSCEQNLNHDAMYWYRQDPGQGLRLIYYSQIVNDFQKGDIAEGYSVSREKKESFPLTVTSAQKNPTAFYLCASSISRVAEAFFGQGTRLTVV.

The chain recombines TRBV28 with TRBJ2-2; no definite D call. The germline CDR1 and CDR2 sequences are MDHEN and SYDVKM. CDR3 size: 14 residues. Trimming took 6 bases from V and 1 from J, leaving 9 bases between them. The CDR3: CASRSGGNTGELFF. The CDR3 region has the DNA TGTGCCAGCAGATCCGGCGGGAACACCGGGGAGCTGTTTTTT.

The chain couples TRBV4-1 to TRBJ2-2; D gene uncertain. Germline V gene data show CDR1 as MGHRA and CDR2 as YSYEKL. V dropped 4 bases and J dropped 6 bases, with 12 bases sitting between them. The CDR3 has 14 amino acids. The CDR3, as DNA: TGCGCCAGCAGCCCCGAGACGGTAGCCGGGGAGCTGTTTTTT. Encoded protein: CASSPETVAGELFF.

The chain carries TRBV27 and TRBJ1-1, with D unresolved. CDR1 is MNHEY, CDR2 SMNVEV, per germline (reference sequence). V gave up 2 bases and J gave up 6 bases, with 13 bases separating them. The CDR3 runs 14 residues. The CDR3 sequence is CASSLMLGTPEAFF. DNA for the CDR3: TGTGCCAGCAGTTTAATGCTGGGTACCCCTGAAGCTTTCTTT.

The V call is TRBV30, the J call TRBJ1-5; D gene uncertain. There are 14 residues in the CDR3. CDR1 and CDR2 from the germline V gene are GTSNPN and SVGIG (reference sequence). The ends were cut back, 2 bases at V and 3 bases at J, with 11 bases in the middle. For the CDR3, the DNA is TGTGCCTGGAGTAGGCTCATGGTCAATCAGCCCCAGCATTTT. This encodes CAWSRLMVNQPQHF.

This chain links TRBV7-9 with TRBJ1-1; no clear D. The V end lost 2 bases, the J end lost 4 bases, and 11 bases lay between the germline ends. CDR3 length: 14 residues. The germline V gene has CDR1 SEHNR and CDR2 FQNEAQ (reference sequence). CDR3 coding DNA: TGTGCCAGCAGCTTAAAAGGGTCCAGCACTGAAGCTTTCTTT. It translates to CASSLKGSSTEAFF.